Listed below are T cell receptor beta chains from one sample, sequenced in a study of OX40 agonist ivuxolimab in advanced cancers. Produced via immunoSEQ multiplex PCR; TCRdb's table is partial and in-frame only. Of about 60,000 clones listed, approximately 90% are singletons. This specimen consisted of CD4+ or CD8+ T cells sorted from blood, obtained in a trial of the OX40 agonist ivuxolimab. All receptors derive from an adult with an advanced solid tumor such as melanoma, head and neck, liver or kidney cancer. Both conserved end residues are part of each CDR3.

j_call v_call cdr3_aa
TRBJ2-3 TRBV6-4 CASSPGGEDTQYF
TRBJ1-3 TRBV4-3 CASSQSHRATSGNTIYF
TRBJ2-7 TRBV28 CASSRSGTPSGQYF
TRBJ1-6 TRBV11-2 CASSLESGQGVPLHF
TRBJ1-1 TRBV2 CASSENPGGNTEAFF
TRBJ2-5 TRBV7-2 CASRPGNQETQYF
TRBJ1-2 TRBV19 CASSIVQPGNYGYTF
TRBJ1-1 TRBV10-1 CASRRDRVDTEAFF
TRBJ2-5 TRBV5-6 CASSAGNKETQYF
TRBJ2-1 TRBV11-2 CASSLEADNEQFF
TRBJ2-5 TRBV20-1 CSAQLQETQYF
TRBJ1-2 TRBV4-3 CASSQGWTTTNYGYTF
TRBJ2-7 TRBV7-3 CASSVQGGPYEQYF
TRBJ1-3 TRBV2 CATGSSGNTIYF
TRBJ2-1 TRBV4-3 CASSQQKNGRGDEQFF
TRBJ2-4 TRBV2 CASSEALQGGNIQYF
TRBJ2-4 TRBV29-1 CSVGRGPVGGNIQYF
TRBJ2-1 TRBV7-7 CASSRTSGDYNEQFF
TRBJ1-3 TRBV11-2 CASSLSRNTIYF
TRBJ2-3 TRBV5-4 CASSLGGDTQYF
TRBJ2-7 TRBV19 CASSPRGGVRMYEQYF
TRBJ1-5 TRBV18 CASSPRRGDQPQHF
TRBJ2-4 TRBV6-1 CASSVNQGGNNIQYF
TRBJ1-5 TRBV19 CASSIDRQYSNQPQHF
TRBJ2-5 TRBV7-7 CASSFSGLAGQETQYF
TRBJ2-2 TRBV4-1 CASSQEGLVTGELFF
TRBJ1-2 TRBV7-9 CASSQDSVRGYTF